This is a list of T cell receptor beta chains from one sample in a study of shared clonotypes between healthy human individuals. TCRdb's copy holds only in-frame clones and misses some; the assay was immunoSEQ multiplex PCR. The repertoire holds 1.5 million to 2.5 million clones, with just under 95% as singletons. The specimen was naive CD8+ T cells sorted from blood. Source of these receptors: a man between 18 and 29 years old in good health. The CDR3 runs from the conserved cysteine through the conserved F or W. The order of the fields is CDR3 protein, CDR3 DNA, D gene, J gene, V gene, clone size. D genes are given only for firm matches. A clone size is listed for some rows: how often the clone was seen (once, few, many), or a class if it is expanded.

CDR3: CASSLVGGSGGYTF
DNA: TGTGCCAGCAGTTTAGTTGGGGGCTCGGGAGGCTACACCTTC
D: .
J: TRBJ1-2
V: TRBV27
size: .

CDR3: CASSASSYNSPLHF
DNA: TGCGCCAGCAGTGCGAGCTCCTATAATTCACCCCTCCACTTT
D: .
J: TRBJ1-6
V: TRBV10-2
size: .

CDR3: CASRGDSYEQYF
DNA: TGTGCCAGCAGGGGAGATTCCTACGAGCAGTACTTC
D: .
J: TRBJ2-7
V: TRBV7-9
size: .

CDR3: CASRTGGYMNTEAFF
DNA: TGTGCCAGCAGAACGGGGGGCTACATGAACACTGAAGCTTTCTTT
D: .
J: TRBJ1-1
V: TRBV13
size: .

CDR3: CASSSILTEAFF
DNA: TGTGCCAGCAGTTCGATTCTTACTGAAGCTTTCTTT
D: .
J: TRBJ1-1
V: TRBV28
size: .

CDR3: CASSYDREGETQYF
DNA: TGTGCCAGCAGCTACGACAGGGAGGGGGAGACCCAGTACTTC
D: .
J: TRBJ2-5
V: TRBV7-9
size: .

CDR3: CASSLVGNTYEQYF
DNA: TGTGCCAGCAGCTTAGTTGGCAACACCTACGAGCAGTACTTC
D: .
J: TRBJ2-7
V: TRBV7-9
size: .

CDR3: CASSVRQSNSPLHF
DNA: TGTGCCAGCAGCGTGCGACAGAGTAATTCACCCCTCCACTTT
D: .
J: TRBJ1-6
V: TRBV14
size: .

CDR3: CASSLGDRGAYGYTF
DNA: TGTGCCAGCAGCTTAGGGGACAGGGGGGCCTATGGCTACACCTTC
D: TRBD1
J: TRBJ1-2
V: TRBV7-6
size: .

CDR3: CSVGLAGDYYEQYF
DNA: TGCAGCGTGGGACTAGCGGGGGATTACTACGAGCAGTACTTC
D: TRBD2
J: TRBJ2-7
V: TRBV29-1
size: .

CDR3: CASSDPRTGGDEQYF
DNA: TGTGCCAGCAGTGACCCCCGGACAGGGGGCGACGAGCAGTACTTC
D: TRBD1
J: TRBJ2-7
V: TRBV2
size: .

CDR3: CASSQVLREIDEQYF
DNA: TGCGCCAGCAGCCAAGTGTTGCGGGAGATCGACGAGCAGTACTTC
D: TRBD2
J: TRBJ2-7
V: TRBV4-3
size: .

CDR3: CASGLTRTGGDLGYTF
DNA: TGTGCTAGTGGTTTGACCCGGACAGGGGGCGATCTTGGCTACACCTTC
D: TRBD1
J: TRBJ1-2
V: TRBV12-5
size: .

CDR3: CASSLGAEETQYF
DNA: TGTGCCAGCAGCTTAGGGGCAGAAGAGACCCAGTACTTC
D: .
J: TRBJ2-5
V: TRBV7-9
size: .

CDR3: CAISATSGALTNEQYF
DNA: TGTGCCATCAGTGCGACTAGCGGGGCCCTAACGAACGAGCAGTACTTC
D: TRBD2
J: TRBJ2-7
V: TRBV10-3
size: .

CDR3: CASRGATGVNSPLHF
DNA: TGTGCCAGCAGAGGAGCCACAGGGGTTAATTCACCCCTCCACTTT
D: TRBD1
J: TRBJ1-6
V: TRBV6-5
size: .

CDR3: CASSLIGGSSNQPQHF
DNA: TGTGCCAGCAGTTTAATAGGTGGGAGTAGCAATCAGCCCCAGCATTTT
D: .
J: TRBJ1-5
V: TRBV27
size: .

CDR3: CASSLTDPQGTETQYF
DNA: TGTGCCAGCAGCTTGACAGACCCCCAGGGTACGGAGACCCAGTACTTC
D: .
J: TRBJ2-5
V: TRBV11-3
size: once

CDR3: CASTELGSNEKLFF
DNA: TGTGCCAGCACCGAGCTAGGGTCTAATGAAAAACTGTTTTTT
D: .
J: TRBJ1-4
V: TRBV2
size: .

CDR3: CATSSQESSYEQYF
DNA: TGTGCCACCTCGTCCCAGGAAAGCTCCTACGAGCAGTACTTC
D: .
J: TRBJ2-7
V: TRBV19
size: .

CDR3: CASSIDAVSPEAFF
DNA: TGTGCCAGTAGTATTGACGCGGTATCCCCTGAAGCTTTCTTT
D: .
J: TRBJ1-1
V: TRBV19
size: .

CDR3: CASGLPPSTGFHGYGYTF
DNA: TGTGCTAGTGGTTTGCCTCCTTCCACAGGATTCCACGGCTATGGCTACACCTTC
D: .
J: TRBJ1-2
V: TRBV12-5
size: .

CDR3: CASSYLGGDYEQFF
DNA: TGTGCCAGCAGTTACCTCGGGGGAGACTATGAGCAGTTCTTC
D: .
J: TRBJ2-1
V: TRBV6-6
size: .

CDR3: CSVFFSSSYEQYF
DNA: TGCAGCGTTTTCTTTAGTTCCTCCTACGAGCAGTACTTC
D: .
J: TRBJ2-7
V: TRBV29-1
size: .

CDR3: CASSPFRGQQETQYF
DNA: TGTGCCAGCAGCCCATTCAGGGGGCAGCAAGAGACCCAGTACTTC
D: TRBD1
J: TRBJ2-5
V: TRBV14
size: .

CDR3: CASSNLADSSYEQYF
DNA: TGTGCCAGCAGTAATCTAGCGGACAGCTCCTACGAGCAGTACTTC
D: .
J: TRBJ2-7
V: TRBV27
size: .

CDR3: CASSQDTGSYNEQFF
DNA: TGCGCCAGCAGCCAAGATACGGGGAGCTACAATGAGCAGTTCTTC
D: .
J: TRBJ2-1
V: TRBV4-3
size: .

CDR3: CASGDGGGGEQFF
DNA: TGTGCCAGCGGGGACGGGGGAGGAGGGGAGCAGTTCTTC
D: .
J: TRBJ2-1
V: TRBV28
size: .

CDR3: CASTILADRPYEQYF
DNA: TGTGCCAGCACCATACTAGCGGACCGACCCTACGAGCAGTACTTC
D: TRBD2
J: TRBJ2-7
V: TRBV7-9
size: .

CDR3: CASSPDRGSYEQYF
DNA: TGTGCCAGCAGTCCCGACAGGGGATCCTACGAGCAGTACTTC
D: TRBD1
J: TRBJ2-7
V: TRBV2
size: .

CDR3: CASSSTPGSTYEQYF
DNA: TGTGCCAGCAGTTCGACCCCAGGGTCTACCTACGAGCAGTACTTC
D: .
J: TRBJ2-7
V: TRBV6-5
size: .

CDR3: CASRAGQVQETQYF
DNA: TGTGCCAGCAGAGCGGGACAGGTACAAGAGACCCAGTACTTC
D: .
J: TRBJ2-5
V: TRBV5-4
size: .

CDR3: CASSLGLGQGLTYNEQFF
DNA: TGTGCCAGCAGCTTAGGGCTAGGGCAGGGACTCACCTACAATGAGCAGTTCTTC
D: .
J: TRBJ2-1
V: TRBV7-8
size: .

CDR3: CASSLGTDSNQPQHF
DNA: TGTGCCAGCAGCTTAGGGACGGATAGCAATCAGCCCCAGCATTTT
D: .
J: TRBJ1-5
V: TRBV7-9
size: .

CDR3: CASSQGIGLQGSKETQYF
DNA: TGCGCCAGCAGCCAAGGAATCGGTCTACAGGGAAGTAAAGAGACCCAGTACTTC
D: .
J: TRBJ2-5
V: TRBV4-1
size: once

CDR3: CASSDRLGTYEQYF
DNA: TGTGCCAGCAGCGATAGACTCGGGACGTACGAGCAGTACTTC
D: .
J: TRBJ2-7
V: TRBV7-6
size: .

CDR3: CASSMYGSGGTEAFF
DNA: TGCGCCAGCAGCATGTACGGTTCCGGCGGCACTGAAGCTTTCTTT
D: .
J: TRBJ1-1
V: TRBV4-1
size: once

CDR3: CASRSQGGSNEQFF
DNA: TGTGCCAGCAGGAGCCAGGGTGGAAGCAATGAGCAGTTCTTC
D: .
J: TRBJ2-1
V: TRBV7-9
size: .

CDR3: CASSVNWLAGGEETQYF
DNA: TGTGCCAGCAGCGTAAACTGGCTAGCGGGAGGTGAGGAGACCCAGTACTTC
D: TRBD2
J: TRBJ2-5
V: TRBV9
size: .

CDR3: CASSEYRDFLSDEKLFF
DNA: TGTGCCAGCAGTGAGTACAGGGATTTCCTATCGGATGAAAAACTGTTTTTT
D: .
J: TRBJ1-4
V: TRBV6-1
size: once

CDR3: CASSFSRGAGNQPQHF
DNA: TGTGCCAGCAGTTTTTCGCGGGGGGCAGGGAATCAGCCCCAGCATTTT
D: .
J: TRBJ1-5
V: TRBV27
size: .

CDR3: CASSDPGQGITGELFF
DNA: TGTGCCAGCAGCGATCCGGGACAGGGGATCACCGGGGAGCTGTTTTTT
D: TRBD1
J: TRBJ2-2
V: TRBV13
size: .

CDR3: CASSSTRRTEAFF
DNA: TGTGCCAGCAGCTCAACCAGGAGGACTGAAGCTTTCTTT
D: .
J: TRBJ1-1
V: TRBV5-6
size: once

CDR3: CASSQDLSGSYNEQFF
DNA: TGCGCCAGCAGCCAAGATCTAAGCGGGAGCTACAATGAGCAGTTCTTC
D: TRBD2
J: TRBJ2-1
V: TRBV4-3
size: .

CDR3: CASSYPEGGGNDEQYF
DNA: TGTGCCAGCAGTTACCCTGAGGGAGGGGGTAACGACGAGCAGTACTTC
D: .
J: TRBJ2-7
V: TRBV6-5
size: once

CDR3: CASSSVNEQYF
DNA: TGTGCCAGCAGCTCGGTGAACGAGCAGTACTTC
D: .
J: TRBJ2-7
V: TRBV11-2
size: .

CDR3: CASSLYLEGGETQYF
DNA: TGCGCCAGCAGCTTATACCTAGAGGGGGGAGAGACCCAGTACTTC
D: .
J: TRBJ2-5
V: TRBV5-1
size: .

CDR3: CASSGLGREDDEQYF
DNA: TGTGCCAGCAGCGGGCTTGGGCGGGAGGACGACGAGCAGTACTTC
D: TRBD2
J: TRBJ2-7
V: TRBV5-6
size: .

CDR3: CASSNGQGVGEQYF
DNA: TGTGCCAGCAGTAACGGACAGGGGGTTGGCGAGCAGTACTTC
D: TRBD1
J: TRBJ2-7
V: TRBV28
size: .

CDR3: CASSYSWRGDGYTF
DNA: TGTGCCAGCAGTTATTCCTGGAGAGGCGATGGCTACACCTTC
D: .
J: TRBJ1-2
V: TRBV27
size: .

CDR3: CASGGTQNTGELFF
DNA: TGTGCCAGCGGCGGGACGCAGAACACCGGGGAGCTGTTTTTT
D: .
J: TRBJ2-2
V: TRBV27
size: .